This passage covers 31 T cell receptor beta chains from one sample sequenced in a study of blood T cell repertoires in COVID-19. Method: immunoSEQ multiplex PCR; TCRdb's copy keeps in-frame clones and lacks some. The data contain 85,000 to 110,000 clones, about 80% of them singletons. Sequencing used peripheral blood. Every receptor here comes from a human donor in a cohort sampled during active COVID-19.

Written as DNA, the CDR3 is TGCGCCAGCAGCCCATATCGTGGACAGGGCAATGGCTACACCTTC. Translated, it gives CASSPYRGQGNGYTF. This sequence joins TRBV5-1 and TRBJ1-2, with 8 bases aligning to TRBD1. V was pared by 4 bases and J by 6 bases, with 11 bases of the junction left unmatched. The CDR3 extends over 15 amino acids. CDR1 SGHRS and CDR2 YFSETQ come from the germline V gene.

A few counts support this clone. The V and J genes are TRBV5-8 and TRBJ1-4; TRBD1 matches 9 bases. The CDR3 runs to 15 residues. Germline lookup yields CDR1 SGHTS and CDR2 YDEGEE. V lost 2 bases to trimming and J lost 7 bases; unmatched junction nucleotides: 6. As DNA, the CDR3 is TGTGCCAGCAGCTTTGTGACAGGGGGTCTTGAAAAACTGTTTTTT. Its protein is CASSFVTGGLEKLFF.

The V gene is TRBV4-3, the J gene TRBJ2-1; 8 bases fit TRBD2. Germline loops: CDR1 LGHNA, CDR2 YSLEER. CDR3 size: 15 residues. V lost 0 bases and J lost 6; bases outside the gene matches: 4. CDR3 nucleotides: TGCGCCAGCAGCCAAGATCCCCTAGCGGGCAATGAGCAGTTCTTC. Residues: CASSQDPLAGNEQFF.

This clone was detected only a few times. V and J are TRBV18 and TRBJ1-5; D remains unclear. Germline V gene data show CDR1 as KGHSH and CDR2 as LQKENI. Trimming left V 5 bases short and J 0 bases short, with 5 bases between. The CDR3 is 13 residues long. The CDR3 sequence: CASSSYSNQPQHF. The CDR3 DNA is TGTGCCAGCTCAAGCTATAGCAATCAGCCCCAGCATTTT.

The chain recombines TRBV7-2 with TRBJ2-7; 10 positions match TRBD1. This CDR3 has 14 amino acids. In germline, CDR1 is SGHTA, CDR2 FQGNSA. Trimming took 4 bases from V and 6 from J; bases not matched to a gene: 6. CDR3 protein: CASSSRQGASEQYF. The CDR3 DNA sequence: TGTGCCAGCAGCTCACGACAGGGGGCAAGCGAGCAGTACTTC.

The chain joins TRBV30 to TRBJ1-1; 7 bases agree with TRBD1. Germline trimming cut 8 bases from V and 6 bases from J; bases unmatched to any gene: 12. Germline CDR1 is GTSNPN and CDR2 is SVGIG (reference sequence). CDR3 length: 13 residues. CDR3 sequence (DNA): TGTGCCCGAAACAGGGGCCTTGGCTCTGAAGCTTTCTTT. Translating it yields CARNRGLGSEAFF.

The chain combines TRBV27 with TRBJ1-3; no firm D call. The length of the CDR3 is 13 residues. Trimming left V 6 bases short and J 6 bases short, with 12 bases between. Germline values: CDR1 MNHEY, CDR2 SMNVEV (reference sequence). The CDR3 DNA is TGTGCCAGCAGAAGGGCCGGGGAAAACACCATATATTTT. This translates into CASRRAGENTIYF.

Only one count was recorded for this clone. This chain uses TRBV5-1 with TRBJ1-2, with TRBD1 matching over 7 bases. Germline-derived CDR1 and CDR2 are SGHRS and YFSETQ. The length of the CDR3 is 14 residues. V lost 4 bases, J lost 7 bases, and 10 bases stayed unmatched. For the CDR3, the DNA is TGCGCCAGCAGCCCCCGGGACAGCACGGGTGGCTACACCTTC. The encoded protein is CASSPRDSTGGYTF.

The V and J genes are TRBV5-1 and TRBJ1-5, with D possibly being TRBD1 (5 bases). This CDR3 has 14 residues. Germline loops: CDR1 SGHRS, CDR2 YFSETQ. V was clipped by 4 bases and J by 2 bases, with 10 bases between them. The CDR3 bases are TGCGCCAGCAGCCCGGACAACCGCAATCAGCCCCAGCATTTT. Translation gives CASSPDNRNQPQHF. Full variable domain (remainder filled in from reference TRBV5-1 and TRBJ1-5): KAGVTQTPRYLIKTRGQQVTLSCSPISGHRSVSWYQQTPGQGLQFLFEYFSETQRNKGNFPGRFSGRQFSNSRSEMNVSTLELGDSALYLCASSPDNRNQPQHFGDGTRLSIL.

The rearrangement uses TRBV4-3 and TRBJ1-1; D is unclear. The germline CDR1 and CDR2 sequences are LGHNA and YSLEER. V lost 4 bases, J lost 1 base, and 10 bases lay in between. The CDR3 totals 14 residues. Written as DNA, the CDR3 is TGCGCCAGCAGCCCGACCGGGTCGAACACTGAAGCTTTCTTT. This encodes CASSPTGSNTEAFF.

There are a few counts of this clone. The chain is built from TRBV7-9 and TRBJ1-1; TRBD1 aligns across 7 bases. V shed 5 bases, J shed 9 bases, and the junction held 3 bases outside the gene matches. The CDR3 is 11 residues long. Germline V CDR1 and CDR2: SEHNR, FQNEAQ (reference sequence). The CDR3 protein is CASSRDSQAFF. In nucleotides, the CDR3 is TGTGCCAGCAGCCGGGACAGTCAAGCTTTCTTT.

This clone has only a few counts. The rearrangement joins TRBV19 to TRBJ1-3; a weak D match, TRBD1 (5 bases). The CDR3 is 17 residues long. Looked up from germline, CDR1 is LNHDA and CDR2 is SQIVND (reference sequence). The V gene lost 1 base and the J gene lost 0 bases, with 13 bases spanning the gap. The CDR3 reads CASSIVPQVYSGNTIYF. The CDR3 DNA reads as TGTGCCAGTAGTATAGTTCCACAGGTTTACTCTGGAAACACCATATATTTT.

The rearrangement joins TRBV7-8 to TRBJ1-5; D perhaps matches TRBD1 (6 bases). Germline lookup yields CDR1 SGHVS and CDR2 FQNEAQ. This CDR3 is built from 16 residues. V lost 5 bases to trimming and J lost 0 bases, with 14 bases between them. The CDR3 DNA sequence: TGTGCCAGCAGCCGACGACAGGCCGATAGCAATCAGCCCCAGCATTTT. It yields the protein CASSRRQADSNQPQHF.

The J gene is TRBJ1-4, the V gene TRBV18; perhaps TRBD1 as D (5 bases). Germline CDR1 KGHSH, CDR2 LQKENI. The V end was cut by 2 bases, the J end by 2 bases, with 9 bases between. This CDR3 has 15 residues. CDR3 DNA sequence: TGTGCCAGCTCACCAGAAGGGGTTACTAATGAAAAACTGTTTTTT. This gives the protein CASSPEGVTNEKLFF.

This clone was seen once. J is TRBJ1-2 and V is TRBV7-9; maybe TRBD1 (5 bases). This CDR3 comprises 14 residues. Germline values: CDR1 SEHNR, CDR2 FQNEAQ (reference sequence). V was cut by 2 bases and J by 14 bases, with 21 bases left in between. The CDR3 here is CASSLYSRDSPCTF. The CDR3 bases are TGTGCCAGCAGCTTATATTCGAGGGACTCTCCGTGTACCTTC.

The chain is built from TRBV21-1 and TRBJ2-5; the D segment call TRBD2 is taken from the table without a DNA check. TRBV21-1 is termed a pseudogene. The CDR3 covers 12 residues. Here the CDR3 DNA reads TGTGCCAGCAGCAAAGTATTCCGTTTACCGGACTTC. Its protein product is CASSKVFRLPDF.

In this sample, this clone turned up once. The chain is built from TRBV30 and TRBJ2-2; D ambiguous. V was pared by 4 bases and J by 4 bases, with 7 bases between. The length of the CDR3 is 12 residues. CDR1 and CDR2 (germline): GTSNPN, SVGIG (reference sequence). CDR3 sequence reads: CAWTRITGELFF. In DNA, the CDR3 is TGTGCCTGGACCAGAATCACCGGGGAGCTGTTTTTT.

The CDR3: CAISGLSEAFF. CDR3 sequence (DNA): TGTGCCATCAGTGGACTGTCTGAAGCTTTCTTT. The chain combines TRBV10-3 with TRBJ1-1, with D unresolved. This CDR3 is built from 11 residues. CDR1 is ENHRY and CDR2 is SYGVKD in the germline V gene. V lost 4 bases and J 6 bases, leaving 6 bases between the germline ends.

The rearrangement joins TRBV6-6 to TRBJ2-3; possibly TRBD2 for D (6 bases). This CDR3 contains 14 residues. The germline V and J ends were trimmed by 6 bases and 1 base, with 11 bases remaining between them. From germline, CDR1 is MNHNY and CDR2 SVGAGI (reference sequence). The CDR3 reads CASRFPGGTDTQYF. Written as DNA, the CDR3 is TGTGCCAGCAGATTCCCGGGGGGCACAGATACGCAGTATTTT.

The chain joins TRBV18 to TRBJ2-1; D may be TRBD2 (5 bases). Trimming cost V 4 bases and J 8 bases, with 15 bases left between them. Germline CDR1 reads KGHSH; CDR2 reads LQKENI. The CDR3 contains 14 residues. CDR3 bases: TGTGCCAGCTCACGTCTAGCCACCTGGGATGAGCAGTTCTTC. Translation gives CASSRLATWDEQFF. Combining the CDR3 with reference TRBV18 and TRBJ2-1 gives the whole variable domain NAGVMQNPRHLVRRRGQEARLRCSPMKGHSHVYWYRQLPEEGLKFMVYLQKENIIDESGMPKERFSAEFPKEGPSILRIQQVVRGDSAAYFCASSRLATWDEQFFGPGTRLTVL.

The CDR3 bases are TGTGCCAGCAGAGGGCCGAGCGGGGAGCAGTACTTC. It codes for CASRGPSGEQYF. The chain links TRBV6-5 to TRBJ2-7; the D gene is possibly TRBD2 (6 bases). V lost 6 bases, J lost 7 bases, and 13 bases lay in between. Per germline, CDR1 MNHEY and CDR2 SVGAGI. The CDR3 is 12 amino acids.

This chain links TRBV2 with TRBJ1-1; D gene uncertain. Trimming stripped 9 bases from V and 0 bases from J, with 11 bases between. CDR1 and CDR2 from the germline V gene are SNHLY and FYNNEI. The CDR3 covers 13 residues. The DNA of the CDR3 is TGTGCCAGATCGGGAGGGATGAACACTGAAGCTTTCTTT. Amino acid sequence: CARSGGMNTEAFF.

This clone was recorded only once. The chain recombines TRBV18 with TRBJ2-1; the match to TRBD2 covers 7 bases. After removal of 2 bases from V and 5 bases from J, the junction contained 3 bases not matched to a gene. Germline CDR1 and CDR2: KGHSH and LQKENI. This CDR3 comprises 14 residues. CDR3 in DNA: TGTGCCAGCTCACCAGGACTAGAAAACAATGAGCAGTTCTTC. Its translation is CASSPGLENNEQFF.

The CDR3 loop is CASSLTDSGANVLTF. CDR3 nucleotides: TGTGCCAGCAGCTTAACTGACTCTGGGGCCAACGTCCTGACTTTC. This chain connects TRBV7-8 to TRBJ2-6; D uncertain. Germline loops: CDR1 SGHVS, CDR2 FQNEAQ. The CDR3 runs 15 residues. The V end lost 2 bases, the J end lost 0 bases, and 5 bases lay between the germline ends.

This chain links TRBV5-5 with TRBJ2-7; a weak D match, TRBD2 (6 bases). V dropped 5 bases and J dropped 4 bases, with 22 bases sitting between them. This CDR3 is 16 amino acids long. Per the germline V gene, CDR1 is SGHKS and CDR2 is YYEKEE (reference sequence). CDR3 residues: CASRRADAGRGYEQYF. The CDR3 region has the DNA TGTGCCAGCAGAAGGGCGGACGCGGGGAGAGGGTACGAGCAGTACTTC.

The chain couples TRBV7-9 to TRBJ1-2; 8 bases agree with TRBD1. The germline V gene encodes CDR1 SEHNR and CDR2 FQNEAQ (reference sequence). The CDR3 runs to 13 residues. V shed 3 bases and J 8 bases; nucleotides not matched to a gene: 5. CDR3 protein: CASSFRRGQGYTF. As DNA, the CDR3 is TGTGCCAGCAGCTTTCGCAGGGGGCAAGGCTACACCTTC.

The chain joins TRBV19 to TRBJ1-5; D ambiguous. V was pared by 2 bases and J by 9 bases, with 17 bases between. Germline assignment: CDR1 LNHDA and CDR2 SQIVND (reference sequence). The CDR3 spans 15 residues. CDR3 in amino acids: CASSIKSSGSRPQHF. DNA for the CDR3: TGTGCCAGTAGTATAAAGTCCTCCGGGAGTCGGCCCCAGCATTTT.

The chain employs TRBV7-8 and TRBJ1-2, with 7 nucleotides matching TRBD1. Unmatched junction bases numbered 9, after V lost 2 bases and J lost 6 bases. Germline CDR1 is SGHVS and CDR2 is FQNEAQ. The CDR3 has 15 residues. The CDR3 protein is CASSLRYRGRDGYTF. The DNA for the CDR3 is TGTGCCAGCAGCTTAAGATACAGGGGAAGGGATGGCTACACCTTC.

The chain combines TRBV27 with TRBJ2-7; D remains ambiguous. Trimming took off 0 bases at V and 1 base at J, with 7 bases between the two ends. Germline V gene sequence: CDR1 MNHEY, CDR2 SMNVEV (reference sequence). The CDR3 length is 14 residues. Written as DNA, the CDR3 is TGTGCCAGCAGTTTATCGGGCACGTCCTACGAGCAGTACTTC. This translates into CASSLSGTSYEQYF.

The chain joins TRBV7-2 to TRBJ2-3; D might be TRBD2 (7 bases). Germline V gives CDR1 SGHTA, CDR2 FQGNSA. The CDR3 loop spans 17 amino acids. Trimming took off 5 bases at V and 3 bases at J, with 21 bases between the two ends. CDR3 sequence reads: CASSRLGGGGRTDTQYF. In nucleotides, the CDR3 is TGTGCCAGCAGCCGCCTGGGGGGCGGGGGAAGGACAGATACGCAGTATTTT. The variable domain in full, with the rest retrieved from reference TRBV7-2 and TRBJ2-3, is GAGVSQSPSNKVTEKGKDVELRCDPISGHTALYWYRQSLGQGLEFLIYFQGNSAPDKSGLPSDRFSAERTGGSVSTLTIQRTQQEDSAVYLCASSRLGGGGRTDTQYFGPGTRLTVL.

This clone was counted only a few times. The chain employs TRBV3-1 (or the pseudogene TRBV3-2) and TRBJ1-3; weak D call: TRBD1 (6 bases). The ends were cut back, 5 bases at V and 0 bases at J, with 11 bases in the middle. Germline-derived CDR1 and CDR2 are LGHDT and YNNKEL (reference sequence). This CDR3 is built from 15 residues. DNA for the CDR3: TGTGCCAGCAGCAACAGGGCCAGCTCTGGAAACACCATATATTTT. As protein: CASSNRASSGNTIYF.